What follows are 26 T cell receptor beta chains derived from one specimen sequenced in a study of blood T cells in healthy people across ages. PCR was performed a second time for about 7 to 12 cycles using a sample-barcoded 5' primer and a J-beta primer mix. TCRdb reprocessed the 5' RACE reads with MiXCR, giving one entry per CDR3 protein. The table lists 2 million or so distinct CDR3 sequences, roughly 49% of them singletons. The material sequenced was blood. These receptors were collected from a woman between 35 and 50 years old in good health.

This clonotype came up once. CDR3 amino acids: CASSSPNPTSGGPSTQYF. CDR3 DNA: TGTGCCAGCAGCTCCCCAAACCCCACTAGCGGGGGGCCAAGTACGCAGTATTTT. The chain carries TRBV7-2 and TRBJ2-3, with 12 positions matching TRBD2. The CDR3 runs 18 residues. Trimming removed 4 bases from V and 8 bases from J; junction bases left unmatched: 16. Germline lookup yields CDR1 SGHTA and CDR2 FQGNSA. The variable domain in full, with the rest retrieved from reference TRBV7-2 and TRBJ2-3, is GAGVSQSPSNKVTEKGKDVELRCDPISGHTALYWYRQSLGQGLEFLIYFQGNSAPDKSGLPSDRFSAERTGGSVSTLTIQRTQQEDSAVYLCASSSPNPTSGGPSTQYFGPGTRLTVL.

The rearrangement links TRBV12-3 or TRBV12-4 to TRBJ1-4; TRBD1 aligns across 10 bases. The CDR3 runs to 17 residues. The junction had 10 bases not matched to a gene; V was cut back by 7 bases and J by 2 bases. The CDR3, as DNA: TGTGCCAGCACCCCGGGACAGGGGCTTCGGACTAATGAAAAACTGTTTTTT. Translated, it gives CASTPGQGLRTNEKLFF.

V gene TRBV7-2 combines with J gene TRBJ2-4, with 7 bases matching TRBD1. This CDR3 is 17 amino acids long. CDR1 and CDR2 from the germline V gene are SGHTA and FQGNSA. J lost 6 bases, V lost 6 bases, and 17 bases had no gene match. This CDR3 reads CASSRTIGTDKINIQYF. DNA of the CDR3: TGTGCCAGCAGTCGAACTATCGGGACAGATAAGATAAACATTCAGTACTTC.

In this sample, this clonotype turned up a few times. This chain uses TRBV6-2 or TRBV6-3 with TRBJ2-7; TRBD1 matches at 8 bases. V lost 6 bases and J lost 4; bases outside the gene matches: 11. The CDR3 totals 15 residues. Germline V CDR1 and CDR2: MNHEY, SVGEGT. CDR3 DNA: TGTGCCAGCAGCCCAGGACAGGGTTTGAGGTACGAGCAGTACTTC. Protein: CASSPGQGLRYEQYF.

This clonotype was recorded a few times. The chain couples TRBV7-2 to TRBJ2-1, with 14 bases identical to TRBD2. Germline loops: CDR1 SGHTA, CDR2 FQGNSA. The CDR3 runs to 18 residues. Trimming removed 1 base from V and 3 bases from J; junction bases left unmatched: 5. The CDR3 region is CASSLEGTSGRYYNEQFF. As DNA, the CDR3 is TGTGCCAGCAGCTTAGAAGGGACTAGCGGGAGATACTACAATGAGCAGTTCTTC. The full variable domain, completed using reference TRBV7-2 and TRBJ2-1, is GAGVSQSPSNKVTEKGKDVELRCDPISGHTALYWYRQSLGQGLEFLIYFQGNSAPDKSGLPSDRFSAERTGGSVSTLTIQRTQQEDSAVYLCASSLEGTSGRYYNEQFFGPGTRLTVL.

There are a few counts of this clonotype. The rearrangement links TRBV5-1 to TRBJ2-5; D remains ambiguous. Germline V gene data show CDR1 as SGHRS and CDR2 as YFSETQ. This CDR3 is built from 14 residues. Trimming pared 4 bases from V and 5 bases from J, leaving 15 bases between. This CDR3 reads CASSLGDFSETQYF. CDR3 DNA sequence: TGCGCCAGCAGCCTTGGGGATTTTTCGGAGACCCAGTACTTC.

The CDR3: CASGIGGTYEQYF. The CDR3 DNA sequence: TGTGCCAGCGGTATAGGCGGGACCTACGAGCAGTACTTC. This rearrangement joins TRBV27 to TRBJ2-7; tentatively, D is TRBD2 (6 bases). Germline V gives CDR1 MNHEY, CDR2 SMNVEV (reference sequence). This CDR3 is 13 amino acids long. Trimming removed 8 bases at V and 2 bases at J, with 13 bases between.

The chain joins TRBV6-2 or TRBV6-3 to TRBJ2-7; tentatively, D is TRBD1 (5 bases). CDR1 and CDR2 (germline): MNHEY, SVGEGT. CDR3 length: 13 residues. V lost 7 bases to trimming and J lost 1 base, with 11 bases between them. CDR3 residues: CASNAGMSYEQYF. The CDR3 DNA reads TGTGCCAGCAACGCAGGGATGTCCTACGAGCAGTACTTC.

This clonotype has more than one count but fewer than ten. The V and J genes are TRBV11-1 and TRBJ2-5; TRBD1 agrees at 10 bases. Germline lookup yields CDR1 SGHAT and CDR2 FQDESV (reference sequence). The ends lost 6 bases at V and 0 bases at J; junction bases unmatched: 22. There are 21 residues in the CDR3. CDR3 amino acids: CASSNPGQGNNYGPDQETQYF. In DNA form, the CDR3 reads TGTGCCAGCAGTAATCCGGGACAGGGGAACAATTATGGACCAGACCAAGAGACCCAGTACTTC.

V usage is TRBV3-1 and J usage is TRBJ1-2; D is perhaps TRBD1 (6 bases). The V gene lost 3 bases and the J gene lost 3 bases, with 14 bases spanning the gap. CDR1 is LGHDT, CDR2 YNNKEL, per germline (reference sequence). The CDR3 spans 15 residues. The CDR3 DNA sequence: TGTGCCAGCAGCCATAGGGGGGCAGGCGACTATGGCTACACCTTC. Translated, it gives CASSHRGAGDYGYTF.

There are a few counts of this clonotype. The chain employs TRBV11-2 and TRBJ2-7, with 9 bases fitting TRBD1. There are 19 residues in the CDR3. Germline trimming cut 0 bases from V and 2 bases from J; bases unmatched to any gene: 14. Germline CDR1 SGHAT, CDR2 FQNNGV. CDR3 loop: CASSLERSGDRVPTYEQYF. The CDR3 DNA is TGTGCCAGCAGCTTAGAACGGTCTGGGGACAGGGTTCCTACCTACGAGCAGTACTTC. The complete variable domain, with remaining parts taken from reference TRBV11-2 and TRBJ2-7, reads EAGVAQSPRYKIIEKRQSVAFWCNPISGHATLYWYQQILGQGPKLLIQFQNNGVVDDSQLPKDRFSAERLKGVDSTLKIQPAKLEDSAVYLCASSLERSGDRVPTYEQYFGPGTRLTVT.

This clonotype was detected a few times. The CDR3, as DNA: TGTGCCAGCAGCCATATTACTTACGAGCAGTACTTC. It specifies CASSHITYEQYF. The chain has TRBV14 and TRBJ2-5; D unclear. The J call could be wrong; TRBJ2-7 is a better fit for the DNA end. Germline CDR1 SGHDN, CDR2 FVKESK. There are 12 residues in the CDR3.

This clonotype was detected only a few times. The chain carries TRBV15 and TRBJ1-4; D gene unclear. V was cut by 0 bases and J by 0 bases, with 8 bases left in between. The CDR3 has 16 residues. CDR1 LNHNV and CDR2 YYDKDF come from the germline V gene (reference sequence). DNA for the CDR3: TGTGCCACCAGCAGAGATCTGATCGCAACTAATGAAAAACTGTTTTTT. Its translation: CATSRDLIATNEKLFF.

The chain uses TRBV20-1 and TRBJ2-4, with D unclear. The J call could be wrong; TRBJ2-5 is a better fit for the DNA end. In germline, CDR1 is DFQATT, CDR2 SNEGSKA (reference sequence). The CDR3 has 13 amino acids. CDR3 in amino acids: CSAREVLQETQYF. CDR3 DNA: TGCAGTGCTAGAGAGGTCCTCCAAGAGACCCAGTACTTC.

A word on this clonotype: The junction departs from the called germline gene at one end, perhaps through a read error. This chain joins TRBV7-9 and TRBJ1-2; no firm D call. CDR3 length: 14 residues. CDR1 and CDR2 (germline): SEHNR, FQNEAQ (reference sequence). The CDR3 nucleotides are TGTGCCAGTAGCTTAGCTGCTTTAAACTATGGCTACACCTTC. Translating gives CASSLAALNYGYTF.

The CDR3, as DNA: TGCGCCAGCAGCCAAGGATGTGGCTACACCTTC. Protein: CASSQGCGYTF. This chain uses TRBV4-3 with TRBJ1-2, with no clear D. V was pared by 1 base and J by 7 bases, with 4 bases between. Germline V gene sequence: CDR1 LGHNA, CDR2 YSLEER. The CDR3 spans 11 residues.

A few counts support this clonotype. The chain employs TRBV7-9 and TRBJ1-2; no reliable D call. This CDR3 has 14 amino acids. The germline V gene has CDR1 SEHNR and CDR2 FQNEAQ (reference sequence). V was trimmed by 4 bases and J by 2 bases, leaving 11 bases between them. CDR3 loop: CASSSSDWNYGYTF. The CDR3 DNA reads TGTGCCAGCAGCTCATCGGACTGGAACTATGGCTACACCTTC.

This CDR3 is CASSLSPIGTDTQYF. The CDR3, as DNA: TGTGCCAGCAGTTTATCCCCGATCGGCACAGATACGCAGTATTTT. The rearrangement uses TRBV27 and TRBJ2-3; D uncertain. V shed 0 bases and J shed 1 base, with 8 bases lying between them. The CDR3 has 15 residues. Germline CDR1 is MNHEY and CDR2 is SMNVEV (reference sequence).

The chain links TRBV5-1 to TRBJ2-1, with D possibly matching TRBD1 (5 bases). Trimming removed 0 bases from V and 9 bases from J, with 10 bases in between. The V gene's germline CDR1 is SGHRS and CDR2 YFSETQ. The CDR3 runs to 13 residues. As DNA, the CDR3 is TGCGCCAGCAGCTTGGACCAGGGCGGTGAGCAGTTCTTC. Translation: CASSLDQGGEQFF. The entire variable domain, with the rest obtained from reference TRBV5-1 and TRBJ2-1, is as follows: KAGVTQTPRYLIKTRGQQVTLSCSPISGHRSVSWYQQTPGQGLQFLFEYFSETQRNKGNFPGRFSGRQFSNSRSEMNVSTLELGDSALYLCASSLDQGGEQFFGPGTRLTVL.

There are a few counts of this clonotype. This sequence joins TRBV7-9 and TRBJ2-6; the D gene is possibly TRBD2 (6 bases). The V end lost 7 bases, the J end lost 3 bases, and 25 bases lay between the germline ends. The CDR3 contains 19 residues. The germline V gene encodes CDR1 SEHNR and CDR2 FQNEAQ (reference sequence). CDR3 region: CASTRTLIRKGGGANVLTF. Here the CDR3 DNA reads TGTGCCAGCACTCGGACGTTAATAAGGAAGGGAGGTGGGGCCAACGTCCTGACTTTC.

This clonotype showed up just once. The rearrangement uses TRBV4-1 and TRBJ1-2, with D perhaps matching TRBD1 (5 bases). The CDR3 is made up of 16 amino acids. V lost 0 bases, J lost 0 bases, and 11 bases lay in between. Germline CDR1 and CDR2: MGHRA and YSYEKL. CDR3 sequence (DNA): TGCGCCAGCAGCCAAGAGTTACAGGTCGCTAACTATGGCTACACCTTC. Its protein product is CASSQELQVANYGYTF.

The chain carries TRBV7-2 and TRBJ1-2, with 9 bases matching TRBD1. J lost 9 bases, V lost 5 bases, and 13 bases had no gene match. Germline lookup yields CDR1 SGHTA and CDR2 FQGNSA. CDR3 size: 15 residues. CDR3 DNA sequence: TGTGCCAGCAGCGCCTATCCCACAGGGGGCGCGAGCTACACCTTC. It encodes CASSAYPTGGASYTF.

The rearrangement links TRBV20-1 to TRBJ1-5; 12 bases agree with TRBD1. V trimming: 2 bases; J trimming: 9 bases; junction bases outside the gene matches: 8. The CDR3 consists of 15 residues. Germline V CDR1 and CDR2: DFQATT, SNEGSKA (reference sequence). CDR3: CSARPPGQGARPQHF. The DNA of the CDR3 is TGCAGTGCTAGACCTCCGGGACAGGGGGCTCGGCCCCAGCATTTT.

The chain has TRBV4-3 and TRBJ1-1; a possible D gene is TRBD1 (6 bases). The CDR3 totals 15 residues. Trimming pared 4 bases from V and 10 bases from J, leaving 22 bases between. Germline CDR1 LGHNA, CDR2 YSLEER. As DNA, the CDR3 is TGCGCCAGCAGCCCGGCGGCGGGGGGCGCGTTGGGAGCTTTCTTT. It is translated as CASSPAAGGALGAFF.

This clonotype turned up a few times. This chain links TRBV6-2 or TRBV6-3 with TRBJ1-2, with D perhaps TRBD1 (6 bases). Between the trimmed V and J ends, which lost 6 bases and 0 bases, there was a span of 11 bases. CDR1 MNHEY and CDR2 SVGEGT come from the germline V gene. The CDR3 is 14 amino acids. Here the CDR3 reads CASRTTGTNYGYTF. The DNA of the CDR3 is TGTGCCAGCAGGACGACAGGAACTAACTATGGCTACACCTTC.

The chain is built from TRBV28 and TRBJ2-5; maybe TRBD2 (6 bases). From germline, CDR1 is MDHEN and CDR2 SYDVKM. CDR3 length: 11 amino acids. The germline V and J ends were trimmed by 6 bases and 13 bases, with 15 bases remaining between them. The CDR3 DNA is TGTGCCAGCAGCGGCGGGACCTCAACGTACTTC. This encodes CASSGGTSTYF.